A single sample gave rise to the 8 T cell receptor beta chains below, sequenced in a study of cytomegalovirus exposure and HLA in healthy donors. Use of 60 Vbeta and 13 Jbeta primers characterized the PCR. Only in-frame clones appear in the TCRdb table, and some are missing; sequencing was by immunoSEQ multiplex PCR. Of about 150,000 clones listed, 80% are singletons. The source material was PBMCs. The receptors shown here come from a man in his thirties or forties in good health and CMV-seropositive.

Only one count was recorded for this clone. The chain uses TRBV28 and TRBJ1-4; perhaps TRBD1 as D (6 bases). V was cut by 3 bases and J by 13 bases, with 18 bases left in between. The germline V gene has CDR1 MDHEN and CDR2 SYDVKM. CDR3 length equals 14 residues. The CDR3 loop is CASSFRDTKPVLFF. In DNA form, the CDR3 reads TGTGCCAGCAGTTTCCGGGACACTAAACCGGTACTGTTTTTT.

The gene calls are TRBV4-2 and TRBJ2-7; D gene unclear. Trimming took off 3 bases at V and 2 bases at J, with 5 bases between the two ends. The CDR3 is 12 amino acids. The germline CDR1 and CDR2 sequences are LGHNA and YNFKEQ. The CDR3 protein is CASSHATYEQYF. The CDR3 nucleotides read TGTGCCAGCAGCCACGCTACCTACGAGCAGTACTTC.

The CDR3 DNA sequence: TGTGCCAGCAGCGTAGTGGGTCGTACAGGGGGGTCCACCGGGGAGCTGTTTTTT. Translating gives CASSVVGRTGGSTGELFF. J is TRBJ2-2 and V is TRBV9, with 8 bases that match TRBD1. Per the germline V gene, CDR1 is SGDLS and CDR2 is YYNGEE. The CDR3 extends over 18 amino acids. Unmatched junction bases numbered 11, after V lost 0 bases and J lost 4 bases.

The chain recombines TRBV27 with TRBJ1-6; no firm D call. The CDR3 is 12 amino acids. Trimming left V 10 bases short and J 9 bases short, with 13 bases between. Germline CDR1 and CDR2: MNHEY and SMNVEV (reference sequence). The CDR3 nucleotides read TGTGCCACTGGAGGTTTAAGTTCACCCCTCCACTTT. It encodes CATGGLSSPLHF.

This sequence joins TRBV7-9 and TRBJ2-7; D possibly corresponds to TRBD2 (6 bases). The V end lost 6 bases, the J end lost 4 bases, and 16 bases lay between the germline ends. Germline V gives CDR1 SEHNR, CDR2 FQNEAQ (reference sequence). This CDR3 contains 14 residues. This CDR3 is CASRPSGLQYEQYF. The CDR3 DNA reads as TGTGCCAGCAGACCCTCGGGACTGCAATACGAGCAGTACTTC.

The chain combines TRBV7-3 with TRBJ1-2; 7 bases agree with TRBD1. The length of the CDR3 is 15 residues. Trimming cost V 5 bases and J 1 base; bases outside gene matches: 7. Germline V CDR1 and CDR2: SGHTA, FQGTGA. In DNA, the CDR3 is TGTGCCAGCAGCCCCGAGGGGACAGTTAACTATGGCTACACCTTC. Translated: CASSPEGTVNYGYTF.

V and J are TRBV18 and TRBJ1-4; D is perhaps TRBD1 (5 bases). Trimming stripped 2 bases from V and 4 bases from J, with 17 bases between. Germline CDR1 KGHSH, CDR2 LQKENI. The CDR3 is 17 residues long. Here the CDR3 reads CASSPGDTGGINEKLFF. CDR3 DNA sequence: TGTGCCAGCTCACCAGGCGACACCGGGGGGATTAATGAAAAACTGTTTTTT.

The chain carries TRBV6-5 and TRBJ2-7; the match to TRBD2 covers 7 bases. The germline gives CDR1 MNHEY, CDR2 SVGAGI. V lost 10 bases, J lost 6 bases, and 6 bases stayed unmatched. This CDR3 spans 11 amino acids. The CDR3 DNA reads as TGTGCCACCGTGGGGGGGAGCGAGCAGTACTTC. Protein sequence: CATVGGSEQYF.